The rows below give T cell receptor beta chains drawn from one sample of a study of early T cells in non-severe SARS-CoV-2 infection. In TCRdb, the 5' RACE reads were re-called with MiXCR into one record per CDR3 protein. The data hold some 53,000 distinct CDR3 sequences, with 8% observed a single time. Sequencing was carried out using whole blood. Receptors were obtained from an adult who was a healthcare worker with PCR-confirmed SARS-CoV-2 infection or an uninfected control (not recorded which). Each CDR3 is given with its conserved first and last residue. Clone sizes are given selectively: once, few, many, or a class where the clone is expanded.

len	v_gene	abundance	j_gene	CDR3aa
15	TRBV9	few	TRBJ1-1	CASSPRTEPLPEAFF
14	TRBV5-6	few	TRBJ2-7	CASSWQGEPYEQYF
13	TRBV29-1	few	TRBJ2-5	CSVVGQGMKTQYF
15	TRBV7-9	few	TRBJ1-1	CASSLLRGKNTEAFF
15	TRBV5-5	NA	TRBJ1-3	CASSPTPSSGNTIYF
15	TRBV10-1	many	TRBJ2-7	CASSGRQGNTYEQYF
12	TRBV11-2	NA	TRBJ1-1	CASSRDRGLAFF
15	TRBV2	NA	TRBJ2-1	CASRGASSSYNEQFF
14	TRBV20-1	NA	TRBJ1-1	CSARLFGVDTEAFF
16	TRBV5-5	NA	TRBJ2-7	CASRTRTGSPSYEQYF
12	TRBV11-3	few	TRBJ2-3	CASSFGTDTQYF
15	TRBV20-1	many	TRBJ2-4	CSAGMGQLTKNIQYF
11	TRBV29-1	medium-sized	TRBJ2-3	CSVESTDTQYF
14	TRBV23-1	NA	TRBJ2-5	CASSHWDREETQYF
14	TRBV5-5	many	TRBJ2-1	CASSAMTSGNEQFF
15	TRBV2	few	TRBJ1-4	CASTPQGISNEKLFF
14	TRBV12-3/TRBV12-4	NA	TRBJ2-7	CASGIRDRSYEQYF
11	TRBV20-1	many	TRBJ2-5	CSARRGETQYF
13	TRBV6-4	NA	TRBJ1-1	CASSDSANTEAFF
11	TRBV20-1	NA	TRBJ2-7	CSADRDNVQYF
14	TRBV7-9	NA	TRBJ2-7	CASSPRGGFDEQYF
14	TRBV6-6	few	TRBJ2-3	CASSTGQVADTQYF
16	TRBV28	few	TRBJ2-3	CASSPHGRSDTDTQYF
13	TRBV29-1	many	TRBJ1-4	CSVVLGAGEKLFF
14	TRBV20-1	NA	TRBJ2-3	CSAQGGGRGDTQYF
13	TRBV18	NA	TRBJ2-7	CASSQQGLSEQYF
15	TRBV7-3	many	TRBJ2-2	CASSREGGGTGELFF
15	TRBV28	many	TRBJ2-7	CASSPRQTRAYEQYF